These 4 T cell receptor beta chains came from one sample sequenced in a study of T cells after somatic rescue of genetic block. TCRdb's table, derived via immunoSEQ multiplex PCR, lists solely in-frame clones and lacks some. The sample has about 68,000 clones, 80% to 95% seen once. The sequenced material came from peripheral blood mononuclear cells (PBMCs). These receptors all stem from a man in his forties.

The CDR3 reads CASSLVRLGELFF. The CDR3 DNA reads TGTGCCAGCAGCTTAGTGCGGCTCGGGGAGCTGTTTTTT. This chain uses TRBV7-9 with TRBJ2-2; D call uncertain. The V end was cut by 1 base, the J end by 7 bases, with 7 bases between. Germline values: CDR1 SEHNR, CDR2 FQNEAQ (reference sequence). The CDR3 consists of 13 residues.

The chain is built from TRBV4-1 and TRBJ2-5, with TRBD2 identical over 8 bases. The V gene end was trimmed by 4 bases and the J gene end by 4 bases; junction bases not matched to a gene: 8. The germline CDR1 and CDR2 sequences are MGHRA and YSYEKL. There are 15 residues in the CDR3. CDR3 region: CASSPLPGGLETQYF. DNA of the CDR3: TGCGCCAGCAGCCCTCTCCCGGGGGGGTTAGAGACCCAGTACTTC.

The chain has TRBV9 and TRBJ1-1; D call uncertain. The length of the CDR3 is 13 residues. Germline loops: CDR1 SGDLS, CDR2 YYNGEE. The V end was cut by 0 bases, the J end by 5 bases, with 8 bases between. The CDR3 DNA is TGTGCCAGCAGCGTAGACCTGGGGACTGAAGCTTTCTTT. Amino acid sequence: CASSVDLGTEAFF.

The V call is TRBV5-1, the J call TRBJ2-3; the match to TRBD2 covers 11 bases. CDR1 SGHRS and CDR2 YFSETQ come from the germline V gene. Trimming took 5 bases from V and 2 from J; bases not matched to a gene: 7. CDR3 length: 16 residues. For the CDR3, the DNA is TGCGCCAGCAGACCCGGGACTAGCGGATTCACAGATACGCAGTATTTT. It encodes CASRPGTSGFTDTQYF.